Here is one T cell receptor (beta chain) with its context. CDR1 and CDR2 from the germline V gene are SGHTA and FQGTGA. The CDR3 loop spans 15 amino acids. The V gene end was trimmed by 1 base and the J gene end by 7 bases; junction bases not matched to a gene: 2. Participant age was roughly 18 to 95 years, and participants resided in about two dozen US areas. Categorization into cohorts depended on clinical history that participants reported. The data stem from a study of blood T cell repertoires in COVID-19. Study summary: COVID-19 samples collected from the United States, Italy and Spain covered acute and convalescent phases. T cells, B-cell-depleted T cells, or PBMCs supplied cDNA or gDNA.

Clones were read by immunoSEQ multiplex PCR, and TCRdb kept only the in-frame ones, dropping some. The sample comprises approximately 400,000 clones, 70% to 90% of which are singletons, and 1.2% rests with the top ten. Sequencing used PBMCs or T cells enriched from blood (not recorded which). This receptor was obtained from a young woman who had recovered from COVID-19. The rearrangement links TRBV7-3 to TRBJ1-6; 9 bases map to TRBD1. CDR3 nucleotides: TGTGCCAGCAGCTTAATGGGACAGGGAAATTCACCCCTCCACTTT. As protein: CASSLMGQGNSPLHF.